The entry below gives a single T cell receptor (beta chain) sequence along with its context. It lacks a known antigen. Per-base quality was not reported, and no clone a single base away is much larger than it. The CDR3 regions of human TCRbeta chains were analyzed by immunosequencing. In the paper's pipeline: TCRs in the repertoires were compared against a reference library of SARS-CoV-2-specific TCRs that had been generated with the MIRA antigen-specificity platform. Breadth was defined as the fraction of unique TCRs that were SARS-CoV-2-associated. Depth was defined as the fraction of total T cells that were SARS-CoV-2-associated. Each spike-specific TCR was assigned to its reactive spike region and to a CD4 or CD8 class using the MIRA data. Log10-transformed breadth and depth values were compared by one-way ANOVA with Sidak's multiple comparisons tests. Here the immuneACCESS table is served through TCRdb, limited to in-frame sequences with V and J called. Missing clones are a known gap in these copies; in checked studies unresolved V genes cover under half, and the rest lacks a known reason. Clone size and V and J calls were adopted from that table, with D and trimming inferred from the DNA. Present in this sample are about 120,000 clones, about 91% of which were seen just once. The ten largest clones add up to about 4.9% of the sample.

This sample is part of a study of T cell responses to AZD1222 COVID-19 vaccine (dated by TCRdb to the early 2020s). About the study as a whole: AZD1222 recipients whose second dose came at about 4 weeks and those whose second dose came at about 12 weeks were combined into one group, since spike-specific TCR depth and breadth did not differ between the two schedules. TCR sequencing was performed for roughly 250 trial participants, of whom about 200 were given two doses of AZD1222 and around 25 were given two doses of MenACWY control vaccine. Trial participants were enrolled by age into 18-55, 56-69 and 70-plus year subgroups, with about 150, 28 and 57 TCR-sequenced participants respectively.

Trimming leaves V shorter by 4 bases and J shorter by 9 bases, with the junction holding 3 bases beyond the gene matches. The CDR3, cysteine through phenylalanine, is 13 amino acids long. Only the CDR3 DNA stays, 39 bases, in frame from base 1. Per the germline V gene (reference sequence), LGHDT is the CDR1 and YNNKEL is the CDR2. What the authors observed across the whole study: Reportedly, close to half of the unique spike-specific TCRs recognized epitopes lying outside the regions that are mutated in the B.1.351 and B.1.1.7 variants. The vaccine-associated CD4 TCRs covered the entire spike protein, and the dominant responses fell in regions 160-218 and 743-854. After two AZD1222 doses, spike-specific TCR breadth and depth were significantly higher than at day 0 and than in MenACWY recipients. In the small 56-69-year group, the increase in depth fell short of significance, most likely because of low power. Participants were mostly white British and included more females than males, and it was suggested by the authors that clonal diversity may have been underestimated. Because no samples from the day 14 peak response were available, repertoires could be characterized only after the peak T cell response. Conclusions about previously exposed vaccinees are limited because only five to seven AZD1222 recipients were SARS-CoV-2 seropositive at baseline.

The label giving this sample's time point can be read as: baseline before first vaccination. Samples from vaccinated people were obtained from the UK trials COV001 and COV002, which included a single-blind randomized controlled phase 2/3 trial of AZD1222 (ChAdOx1 nCoV-19) in healthy adults. Trial participant PBMC samples were collected at day 0 and day 28 after the second dose for TCRbeta chain sequencing. The V gene is TRBV3-1 (or the pseudogene TRBV3-2) and the J gene is TRBJ1-6; 7 junctional bases match TRBD1. The starting material was peripheral blood, obtained on day 0 of AZD1222 vaccination. The TCR originated in an adult in good health. The DNA sequence is given as TGTGCCAGCAGCCCGGACAGGAGTTCACCCCTCCACTTT. Protein translation: CASSPDRSSPLHF.